The next 18 T cell receptor beta chains were all read from a single sample in a study of PD-1 blockade in classical Hodgkin lymphoma. The time point was: cycle 4 day 1 (C4D1), after 5 to 7 weeks of nivolumab. All trial patients relapsed after autologous stem cell transplantation. The authors purified CD4+ T cells from thawed PBMCs by magnetic negative selection. The repertoire was sequenced with immunoSEQ multiplex PCR; TCRdb's copy has only in-frame clones and lacks some. The sample lists over 10,000 clones; about 80% were seen once. The specimen comprised CD4+ T cells from blood, sampled before the fourth cycle of nivolumab. These receptors came from a human donor with classical Hodgkin lymphoma.

The chain is built from TRBV7-9 and TRBJ1-2, with 8 bases fitting TRBD1. There are 15 residues in the CDR3. V lost 0 bases, J lost 6 bases, and 6 bases stayed unmatched. Germline loops: CDR1 SEHNR, CDR2 FQNEAQ (reference sequence). The CDR3 region has the DNA TGTGCCAGCAGCTTAGCCGGACAGGGAGGCAATGGCTACACCTTC. Translated, it gives CASSLAGQGGNGYTF.

This chain connects TRBV4-3 to TRBJ2-2; TRBD2 matches 7 bases. V lost 1 base to trimming and J lost 4 bases; unmatched junction nucleotides: 24. Germline lookup yields CDR1 LGHNA and CDR2 YSLEER. This CDR3 has 22 amino acids. CDR3 amino acids: CASSQANTRPGLKTAGTGELFF. The CDR3 DNA sequence: TGCGCCAGCAGCCAAGCAAACACTAGACCGGGACTAAAGACGGCTGGCACCGGGGAGCTGTTTTTT.

The gene calls are TRBV19 and TRBJ1-2, with TRBD1 as a possible D gene (5 bases). V was cut by 5 bases and J by 8 bases, with 18 bases left in between. This CDR3 spans 14 amino acids. The germline gives CDR1 LNHDA, CDR2 SQIVND (reference sequence). The CDR3 loop reads CASSGGPRAFGYTF. Written as DNA, the CDR3 is TGTGCCAGTAGTGGGGGACCCAGGGCGTTCGGCTACACCTTC.

This clone was counted a few times. This chain joins TRBV18 and TRBJ1-6, with a possible D match to TRBD1 (5 bases). The V gene lost 1 base and the J gene lost 11 bases, with 18 bases spanning the gap. The CDR3 spans 16 residues. CDR1 is KGHSH and CDR2 is LQKENI in the germline V gene. DNA of the CDR3: TGTGCCAGCTCACCACAAAGGGGAGTTAGTATTACACCCCTCCACTTT. Its protein product is CASSPQRGVSITPLHF.

This clone appeared once. V is TRBV28 and J is TRBJ1-1; 7 bases are a match to TRBD1. The J segment lost 7 bases and the V segment lost 3 bases, leaving 11 bases of the junction unmatched. The CDR3 length is 15 residues. The V gene's germline CDR1 is MDHEN and CDR2 SYDVKM. As DNA, the CDR3 is TGTGCCAGCAGTTTTACCGGGACAGCGCTTCGTGAAGCTTTCTTT. Its translation: CASSFTGTALREAFF.

The gene calls are TRBV11-2 and TRBJ1-3; D is ambiguous. Deletions cut 4 bases from V and 0 bases from J, with 10 bases between. Germline CDR1 SGHAT, CDR2 FQNNGV. The CDR3 extends over 15 amino acids. CDR3 in amino acids: CASSSQDISGNTIYF. In nucleotides, the CDR3 is TGTGCCAGCAGCTCCCAAGATATCTCTGGAAACACCATATATTTT.

The chain carries TRBV28 and TRBJ1-3, with no clear D. The CDR3 has 16 amino acids. Germline CDR1 reads MDHEN; CDR2 reads SYDVKM. Trimming pared 7 bases from V and 4 bases from J, leaving 20 bases between. CDR3: CASTRESGLGGNTIYF. The CDR3 DNA follows: TGTGCCAGCACCCGCGAAAGTGGGTTGGGCGGAAACACCATATATTTT. Full variable domain (outside the CDR3, taken from reference TRBV28 and TRBJ1-3): DVKVTQSSRYLVKRTGEKVFLECVQDMDHENMFWYRQDPGLGLRLIYFSYDVKMKEKGDIPEGYSVSREKKERFSLILESASTNQTSMYLCASTRESGLGGNTIYFGEGSWLTVV.

The J gene is TRBJ1-5, the V gene TRBV7-2; no reliable D call. The CDR3 contains 13 residues. Trimming stripped 0 bases from V and 6 bases from J, with 6 bases between. The germline CDR1 and CDR2 sequences are SGHTA and FQGNSA. Here the CDR3 reads CASSLAGFQPQHF. The CDR3 DNA follows: TGTGCCAGCAGCTTAGCAGGGTTTCAGCCCCAGCATTTT.

The chain uses TRBV10-3 and TRBJ2-7; D tentatively fits TRBD1 or TRBD2 (5 bases each). V was pared by 0 bases and J by 5 bases, with 20 bases between. This CDR3 spans 17 amino acids. The germline CDR1 and CDR2 sequences are ENHRY and SYGVKD. The CDR3 DNA sequence: TGTGCCATCAGTGAGTCGATGGGGGTTGGGGTGAGGAACGAGCAGTACTTC. Its translation is CAISESMGVGVRNEQYF.

This chain joins TRBV30 and TRBJ2-6, with TRBD2 matching over 13 bases. This CDR3 region has 19 residues. V shed 0 bases and J 3 bases; nucleotides not matched to a gene: 8. CDR1 is GTSNPN, CDR2 SVGIG, per germline (reference sequence). As DNA, the CDR3 is TGTGCCTGGAGTGTACTTCGGACTAGCGGGAGTCGTGGGGCCAACGTCCTGACTTTC. Translating it yields CAWSVLRTSGSRGANVLTF.

This chain joins TRBV4-1 and TRBJ1-1; the D gene is possibly TRBD1 (5 bases). Germline V lookup: CDR1 MGHRA, CDR2 YSYEKL. V was trimmed by 4 bases and J by 3 bases, leaving 12 bases between them. This CDR3 is built from 14 residues. The CDR3 is CASSPLGGYTEAFF. The CDR3 DNA sequence: TGCGCCAGCAGCCCCCTCGGGGGATACACTGAAGCTTTCTTT.

This chain uses TRBV11-2 with TRBJ1-2; tentatively, D is TRBD1 (6 bases). V was clipped by 1 base and J by 1 base, with 16 bases between them. The CDR3 consists of 17 residues. In germline, CDR1 is SGHAT, CDR2 FQNNGV. The CDR3 coding sequence is TGTGCCAGCAGCTTAGTGGGCCAGGGGCCCATTAACTATGGCTACACCTTC. Amino acids: CASSLVGQGPINYGYTF. Full variable domain (outside the CDR3, taken from reference TRBV11-2 and TRBJ1-2): EAGVAQSPRYKIIEKRQSVAFWCNPISGHATLYWYQQILGQGPKLLIQFQNNGVVDDSQLPKDRFSAERLKGVDSTLKIQPAKLEDSAVYLCASSLVGQGPINYGYTFGSGTRLTVV.

The CDR3 loop reads CAISSVRLHYEQYF. CDR3 bases: TGTGCCATCAGTTCCGTCCGGCTGCACTACGAGCAGTACTTC. V is TRBV10-3 and J is TRBJ2-7; D is uncertain. The CDR3 is made up of 14 amino acids. Germline CDR1 ENHRY, CDR2 SYGVKD. Trimming shortened V by 5 bases and J by 3 bases, and 14 bases separated the two germline ends.

This chain joins TRBV15 and TRBJ1-2; no clear D. The length of the CDR3 is 14 residues. Trimming cost V 0 bases and J 5 bases, with 10 bases left between them. Germline loops: CDR1 LNHNV, CDR2 YYDKDF (reference sequence). DNA of the CDR3: TGTGCCACCAGCAGAGAACCGACCGCTTATGGCTACACCTTC. Protein product: CATSREPTAYGYTF.

Remarks on this clone: At one of its ends the junction is not consistent with the germline gene, which may arise from a read error. The rearrangement joins TRBV6-1 to TRBJ1-4; 8 bases map to TRBD1. Per germline, CDR1 MNHNS and CDR2 SASEGT. The CDR3 is 15 residues long. This CDR3 reads CASSEGQGYNEKLFF. The CDR3 DNA sequence: TGTGCCAGCAGCGAAGGACAGGGCTATAATGAAAAACTGTTTTTT.

The chain has TRBV7-9 and TRBJ2-5; D unclear. This CDR3 has 15 residues. Germline loops: CDR1 SEHNR, CDR2 FQNEAQ (reference sequence). Trimming cost V 2 bases and J 4 bases, with 14 bases left between them. CDR3 sequence (DNA): TGTGCCAGCAGCTTATTCCGGCCCCCTGGAGAGACCCAGTACTTC. This translates into CASSLFRPPGETQYF. The complete variable domain, with remaining parts taken from reference TRBV7-9 and TRBJ2-5, reads DTGVSQNPRHKITKRGQNVTFRCDPISEHNRLYWYRQTLGQGPEFLTYFQNEAQLEKSRLLSDRFSAERPKGSFSTLEIQRTEQGDSAMYLCASSLFRPPGETQYFGPGTRLLVL.

The rearrangement joins TRBV5-1 to TRBJ1-2; D is unresolved. Trimming left V 3 bases short and J 5 bases short, with 5 bases between. Germline CDR1 is SGHRS and CDR2 is YFSETQ. This CDR3 comprises 11 residues. The CDR3 DNA follows: TGCGCCAGCAGCTCAGAGTATGGCTACACCTTC. Translation: CASSSEYGYTF.

The V and J genes are TRBV15 and TRBJ1-1, with unresolved D. This CDR3 spans 13 amino acids. CDR1 and CDR2 (germline): LNHNV, YYDKDF (reference sequence). V lost 0 bases and J lost 5, with 7 bases in between. CDR3 sequence reads: CATSRDLGTEAFF. In DNA, the CDR3 is TGTGCCACCAGCAGAGATCTGGGAACTGAAGCTTTCTTT.